The 10 T cell receptor beta chains listed next were all sequenced from one sample in a study of spatial heterogeneity in lung cancer (dated by TCRdb to between 2018 and 2021). Overall results and qualifications from the work: The tumor nonsynonymous mutation count correlated with the number of expanded intratumoral alpha and beta TCRs.

The library was built by means of 5' RACE. Sequencing relied on a NextSeq 500. TCRdb handled the public reads itself, with Q25 trimming in fastp and clone calling in MiXCR, and kept productive beta chains. Identical CDR3 proteins give one entry, which carries the most common genes and DNA. This sample gives about 11,000 distinct CDR3 sequences in total; 4.5% to 5.5% of them show up just once. The ten largest account for under 15% of the sample. The meaning of the sample's time point label: sample taken at primary tumor resection. No antigen has been identified for these receptors. Sample: lung tumor tissue, taken at surgery. These receptor sequences come from a male donor with early-stage non-small cell lung cancer.

This clonotype was counted at least ten times. The J gene is TRBJ1-6, the V gene TRBV11-2, with 7 bases matching TRBD1. Germline values: CDR1 SGHAT, CDR2 FQNNGV. The CDR3 contains 15 residues. After removal of 1 base from V and 7 bases from J, the junction contained 4 bases not matched to a gene. As DNA, the CDR3 is TGTGCCAGCAGCTTAGGGGACAGAAAAAATTCACCCCTCCACTTT. Translated, it gives CASSLGDRKNSPLHF.

This clonotype showed up many times. J is TRBJ2-5 and V is TRBV2; D is possibly TRBD1 (5 bases). This CDR3 comprises 14 residues. Looked up from germline, CDR1 is SNHLY and CDR2 is FYNNEI. The V end was cut by 5 bases, the J end by 2 bases, with 12 bases between. In DNA form, the CDR3 reads TGTGCCAGCAGTCTGCAGGGAACGCAAGAGACCCAGTACTTC. This sequence encodes CASSLQGTQETQYF.

At least ten counts were recorded for this clonotype. The V and J genes are TRBV29-1 and TRBJ2-7; 9 bases fit TRBD1. Germline CDR1 reads SQVTM; CDR2 reads ANQGSEA. This CDR3 spans 13 amino acids. The ends lost 7 bases at V and 5 bases at J; junction bases unmatched: 9. CDR3 protein: CSGGTGTGNEQYF. CDR3 DNA: TGCAGCGGGGGGACCGGGACAGGGAACGAGCAGTACTTC.

The sample holds many counts of this clonotype. This chain uses TRBV12-3 or TRBV12-4 with TRBJ1-4; TRBD1 is a possible D gene (6 bases). The CDR3 length is 16 residues. V lost 5 bases and J lost 2, with 15 bases in between. The DNA of the CDR3 is TGTGCCAGCAGTCCCCCCAGGGGACGGACTAATGAAAAACTGTTTTTT. This gives the protein CASSPPRGRTNEKLFF.

The V gene is TRBV9, the J gene TRBJ2-7; 9 nucleotides agree with TRBD1. CDR1 is SGDLS and CDR2 is YYNGEE in the germline V gene. The junction had 6 bases not matched to a gene; V was cut back by 3 bases and J by 5 bases. The CDR3 runs 14 residues. Here the CDR3 DNA reads TGTGCCAGCAGCGAGGGACAGGGCCCCAACGAGCAGTACTTC. This sequence encodes CASSEGQGPNEQYF.

This clonotype has ten or more counts. V gene TRBV12-5 combines with J gene TRBJ1-1; D gene unclear. V lost 7 bases, J lost 5 bases, and 11 bases lay in between. This CDR3 is built from 12 residues. Germline V lookup: CDR1 LGHNT, CDR2 FRNRAP. CDR3: CASALAGTEAFF. CDR3 nucleotide sequence: TGTGCTAGTGCCCTGGCCGGTACTGAAGCTTTCTTT. Filled out from reference TRBV12-5 and TRBJ1-1, the complete variable domain reads DARVTQTPRHKVTEMGQEVTMRCQPILGHNTVFWYRQTMMQGLELLAYFRNRAPLDDSGMPKDRFSAEMPDATLATLKIQPSEPRDSAVYFCASALAGTEAFFGQGTRLTVV.

This clonotype came up many times. The chain recombines TRBV30 with TRBJ2-2; TRBD1 agrees at 11 bases. Unmatched junction bases numbered 6, after V lost 8 bases and J lost 4 bases. The CDR3 totals 14 residues. Germline lookup yields CDR1 GTSNPN and CDR2 SVGIG (reference sequence). The CDR3 nucleotides read TGTGCCGGGACTGGACAGGGGGCCACCGGGGAGCTGTTTTTT. Translated, it gives CAGTGQGATGELFF. Full variable domain (remainder filled in from reference TRBV30 and TRBJ2-2): SQTIHQWPATLVQPVGSPLSLECTVEGTSNPNLYWYRQAAGRGLQLLFYSVGIGQISSEVPQNLSASRPQDRQFILSSKKLLLSDSGFYLCAGTGQGATGELFFGEGSRLTVL.

This clonotype was counted at least ten times. As DNA, the CDR3 is TGTGCCAGCAGTCCCGGGACTAGCGGCTCCTACGAGCAGTACTTC. It codes for CASSPGTSGSYEQYF. The chain employs TRBV28 and TRBJ2-7, with TRBD2 matching over 11 bases. CDR3 size: 15 residues. Per germline, CDR1 MDHEN and CDR2 SYDVKM. Trimming removed 5 bases from V and 0 bases from J; junction bases left unmatched: 3.

This clonotype was observed many times. The chain has TRBV6-5 and TRBJ2-7; 7 positions agree with TRBD1. CDR3 length: 13 residues. V lost 5 bases to trimming and J lost 6 bases; unmatched junction nucleotides: 7. Germline V gene sequence: CDR1 MNHEY, CDR2 SVGAGI. The CDR3 nucleotides read TGTGCCAGCAGTGAGGGGGCCCGGGGCGAGCAGTACTTC. This codes for CASSEGARGEQYF.

This clonotype is labeled medium-sized. The rearrangement joins TRBV6-5 to TRBJ2-2; D may be TRBD1 (5 bases). Trimming shortened V by 6 bases and J by 0 bases, and 11 bases separated the two germline ends. CDR1 is MNHEY and CDR2 is SVGAGI in the germline V gene. The CDR3 is 15 amino acids. CDR3 nucleotide sequence: TGTGCCAGCAGGCAGGGATCGGCGAACACCGGGGAGCTGTTTTTT. It yields the protein CASRQGSANTGELFF.